This T cell receptor (beta chain) emerged from a study of T cell responses to AZD1222 COVID-19 vaccine. Profiling relied on immunoSEQ multiplex PCR, and the TCRdb table lists in-frame clones only, not all of them. The table shows about 150,000 clones, with around 90% occurring only once. Trimming took off 6 bases at V and 0 bases at J, with 6 bases between the two ends. Germline CDR1 and CDR2: MNHEY and SVGAGI. The CDR3 is 13 residues long. The sequencing here drew on peripheral blood, taken on day 0 of AZD1222 vaccination. The rearrangement links TRBV6-5 to TRBJ1-3, with unresolved D. The TCR sequence derives from an adult in good health. The CDR3 loop is CASRDFSGNTIYF. The DNA for the CDR3 is TGTGCCAGCAGGGATTTCTCTGGAAACACCATATATTTT.